A selection of T cell receptor beta chains follows, all from one sample in a study of blood T cell repertoires in COVID-19. Profiled with immunoSEQ multiplex PCR; TCRdb holds only in-frame clones, not every one. The data contain 240,000 or so clones, about 79% of them singletons. The sample taken for sequencing was peripheral blood. Receptors originate from an elderly woman with acute or convalescent COVID-19. CDR3s include the opening cysteine and the closing phenylalanine or tryptophan. D genes are given only for firm matches. Size is stated for part of the rows, as once, few or many counts, or as a class when the clone is expanded.

v_call: TRBV9; d_call: TRBD2; j_call: TRBJ2-1; clone_size: .; cdr3_nt: TGTGCCAGCAGCGTTCAGACTAGCGGCCTCAATGAGCAGTTCTTC; cdr3_aa: CASSVQTSGLNEQFF
v_call: TRBV15; d_call: TRBD1; j_call: TRBJ1-1; clone_size: .; cdr3_nt: TGTGCCACCAGCAGAGAAGGGACAGGGGGGTCTGAAGCTTTCTTT; cdr3_aa: CATSREGTGGSEAFF
v_call: TRBV9; d_call: .; j_call: TRBJ1-4; clone_size: .; cdr3_nt: TGTGCCAGCAGCGTAGATTCGAGGAGTGAAAAACTGTTTTTT; cdr3_aa: CASSVDSRSEKLFF
v_call: TRBV5-1; d_call: TRBD1; j_call: TRBJ2-1; clone_size: .; cdr3_nt: TGCGCCAGCAGCCCGGGTGGGACAGGGGGCGGGAATGAGCAGTTCTTC; cdr3_aa: CASSPGGTGGGNEQFF
v_call: TRBV19; d_call: .; j_call: TRBJ1-1; clone_size: .; cdr3_nt: TGTGCCAGTAGTATAACTCAGGGGATGAACACTGAAGCTTTCTTT; cdr3_aa: CASSITQGMNTEAFF
v_call: TRBV19; d_call: .; j_call: TRBJ1-1; clone_size: .; cdr3_nt: TGTGCCAGTAGTATAGACCTGACACAGGGAGAAGCTTTCTTT; cdr3_aa: CASSIDLTQGEAFF
v_call: TRBV24-1; d_call: .; j_call: TRBJ1-2; clone_size: once; cdr3_nt: TGTGCCACCAGTGTTCTCGGCGGGGGCTACACCTTC; cdr3_aa: CATSVLGGGYTF
v_call: TRBV4-1; d_call: TRBD1; j_call: TRBJ2-3; clone_size: .; cdr3_nt: TGCGCCAGCAGCCAAGGTCCCGGGACAGTCCGGGATACGCAGTATTTT; cdr3_aa: CASSQGPGTVRDTQYF
v_call: TRBV7-3; d_call: .; j_call: TRBJ1-6; clone_size: .; cdr3_nt: TGTGCCAGCAGCTTAAGGGCGGGCTTGTATAATTCACCCCTCCACTTT; cdr3_aa: CASSLRAGLYNSPLHF
v_call: TRBV6-5; d_call: .; j_call: TRBJ2-1; clone_size: .; cdr3_nt: TGTGCCAGCAACCCGACAGCTAGCTCCTACAATGAGCAGTTCTTC; cdr3_aa: CASNPTASSYNEQFF
v_call: TRBV6-6; d_call: .; j_call: TRBJ2-3; clone_size: .; cdr3_nt: TGTGCCAGCAGTTGGGGGGGGCGGGATACGCAGTATTTT; cdr3_aa: CASSWGGRDTQYF
v_call: TRBV7-7; d_call: .; j_call: TRBJ2-2; clone_size: .; cdr3_nt: TGTGCTAGCAGCTTCGGAGAGAACACCGGGGAGCTGTTTTTT; cdr3_aa: CASSFGENTGELFF
v_call: TRBV9; d_call: TRBD1; j_call: TRBJ1-2; clone_size: .; cdr3_nt: TGTGCCAGCAGCGTAGGGATGGCAGGGGGGAACTATGGCTACACCTTC; cdr3_aa: CASSVGMAGGNYGYTF
v_call: TRBV14; d_call: TRBD1; j_call: TRBJ1-6; clone_size: .; cdr3_nt: TGTGCCAGCAGCCAAGATCAGGGGGCTCGGTATTCACCCCTCCACTTT; cdr3_aa: CASSQDQGARYSPLHF
v_call: TRBV5-1; d_call: TRBD1; j_call: TRBJ2-2; clone_size: .; cdr3_nt: TGCGCCAGCAGCCCCCGGACAGGGGCCGGGGAGCTGTTTTTT; cdr3_aa: CASSPRTGAGELFF
v_call: TRBV28; d_call: TRBD1; j_call: TRBJ1-2; clone_size: .; cdr3_nt: TGTGCCAGCAGTCCGGGGGACAGGGGAGTTCGGTCGTCGGGCTACACCTTC; cdr3_aa: CASSPGDRGVRSSGYTF
v_call: TRBV30; d_call: TRBD2; j_call: TRBJ2-5; clone_size: .; cdr3_nt: TGTGCCTGGAGACTAGCGAAAGAGACCCAGTACTTC; cdr3_aa: CAWRLAKETQYF
v_call: TRBV7-2; d_call: .; j_call: TRBJ1-5; clone_size: .; cdr3_nt: TGTGCCAGCAGCCCACTCCGTGCCAGCAATCAGCCCCAGCATTTT; cdr3_aa: CASSPLRASNQPQHF
v_call: TRBV7-8; d_call: TRBD1; j_call: TRBJ2-7; clone_size: .; cdr3_nt: TGTGCCAGCAGCTTAAGGAAACGGACAGGGGTGTTGAACGAGCAGTACTTC; cdr3_aa: CASSLRKRTGVLNEQYF
v_call: TRBV5-6; d_call: TRBD2; j_call: TRBJ2-5; clone_size: .; cdr3_nt: TGTGCCAGCAGCTACATGGGGGGGCAAGAGACCCAGTACTTC; cdr3_aa: CASSYMGGQETQYF
v_call: TRBV2; d_call: .; j_call: TRBJ2-7; clone_size: .; cdr3_nt: TGTGCCAGCAGTGGAACCTGGGACATAGTCTCCTACGAGCAGTACTTC; cdr3_aa: CASSGTWDIVSYEQYF
v_call: TRBV28; d_call: TRBD2; j_call: TRBJ2-5; clone_size: .; cdr3_nt: TGTGCCAGCAGTTTCGAGCGGGGGGGCATGGAGACCCAGTACTTC; cdr3_aa: CASSFERGGMETQYF
v_call: TRBV5-5; d_call: TRBD1; j_call: TRBJ1-4; clone_size: .; cdr3_nt: TGTGCCAGCAGCTTTCCCGGGACAGGGGATGAAAAACTGTTTTTT; cdr3_aa: CASSFPGTGDEKLFF
v_call: TRBV5-1; d_call: TRBD2; j_call: TRBJ2-3; clone_size: .; cdr3_nt: TGCGCCAGCAGCTTGGACGTACTAGCGGGCCCAGATACGCAGTATTTT; cdr3_aa: CASSLDVLAGPDTQYF
v_call: TRBV19; d_call: .; j_call: TRBJ1-1; clone_size: .; cdr3_nt: TGTGCCAGTAGTCCCCGGCGGGGCCCGAACACTGAAGCTTTCTTT; cdr3_aa: CASSPRRGPNTEAFF
v_call: TRBV5-4; d_call: .; j_call: TRBJ2-1; clone_size: .; cdr3_nt: TGTGCCAGCAGCTTGGACGGGGGTGGGTCCAATGAGCAGTTCTTC; cdr3_aa: CASSLDGGGSNEQFF
v_call: TRBV11-3; d_call: TRBD2; j_call: TRBJ2-2; clone_size: .; cdr3_nt: TGTGCCAGCAGCTCTAGCGGGGGGGGTACCGGGGAGCTGTTTTTT; cdr3_aa: CASSSSGGGTGELFF
v_call: TRBV1; d_call: .; j_call: TRBJ2-5; clone_size: many; cdr3_nt: TGCACCAGCAGCTGGCTAGCGGAAGAGACCCAGTACTTC; cdr3_aa: CTSSWLAEETQYF
v_call: TRBV6-1; d_call: TRBD1; j_call: TRBJ2-1; clone_size: .; cdr3_nt: TGTGCCAGCAGTGAAAGTGGACAGGGGTACAATGAGCAGTTCTTC; cdr3_aa: CASSESGQGYNEQFF
v_call: TRBV5-1; d_call: .; j_call: TRBJ2-5; clone_size: .; cdr3_nt: TGCGCCAGCAGCTTGAACGGGGAGACCCAGTACTTC; cdr3_aa: CASSLNGETQYF
v_call: TRBV7-3; d_call: .; j_call: TRBJ1-2; clone_size: .; cdr3_nt: TGTGCCAGCAGCCCTACCGGGACTGGAGCTAACTATGGCTACACCTTC; cdr3_aa: CASSPTGTGANYGYTF
v_call: TRBV9; d_call: .; j_call: TRBJ1-1; clone_size: .; cdr3_nt: TGTGCCAGCAGCGTAGGCGCTTGGAACACTGAAGCTTTCTTT; cdr3_aa: CASSVGAWNTEAFF
v_call: TRBV7-9; d_call: .; j_call: TRBJ2-3; clone_size: few; cdr3_nt: TGTGCCAGCAGCTTAGTGTCAAGCGCAGATACGCAGTATTTT; cdr3_aa: CASSLVSSADTQYF
v_call: TRBV2; d_call: TRBD2; j_call: TRBJ2-5; clone_size: .; cdr3_nt: TGTGCCACCCGGGGGGGGGACGAGACCCAGTACTTC; cdr3_aa: CATRGGDETQYF
v_call: TRBV20-1; d_call: TRBD1; j_call: TRBJ1-2; clone_size: .; cdr3_nt: TGCAGTGCTAGTCTTGGTTTGGCTCAGGACAGGGTAAACTATGGCTACACCTTC; cdr3_aa: CSASLGLAQDRVNYGYTF
v_call: TRBV18; d_call: TRBD1; j_call: TRBJ1-2; clone_size: .; cdr3_nt: TGTGCCAGCTCGCCTTCACAGGGGGATGACTATGGCTACACCTTC; cdr3_aa: CASSPSQGDDYGYTF
v_call: TRBV18; d_call: .; j_call: TRBJ2-7; clone_size: .; cdr3_nt: TGTGCCAGCTCACTGGTGGGCCCAAGCTCCTACGAGCAGTACTTC; cdr3_aa: CASSLVGPSSYEQYF
v_call: TRBV6-6; d_call: TRBD2; j_call: TRBJ2-7; clone_size: .; cdr3_nt: TGTGCCAGCAGGTCCGGGGGGGAAGCCGAGCAGTACTTC; cdr3_aa: CASRSGGEAEQYF
v_call: TRBV5-1; d_call: .; j_call: TRBJ1-5; clone_size: .; cdr3_nt: TGCGCCAGCAGCCTCTATAGCAATCAGCCCCAGCATTTT; cdr3_aa: CASSLYSNQPQHF
v_call: TRBV5-8; d_call: .; j_call: TRBJ1-6; clone_size: .; cdr3_nt: TGTGCCAGCAGCTTCCGGCAGGGCGGCTCACCCCTCCACTTT; cdr3_aa: CASSFRQGGSPLHF
v_call: TRBV2; d_call: .; j_call: TRBJ1-5; clone_size: .; cdr3_nt: TGTGCCAGCAGTGGATCGGGAAATCAGCCCCAGCATTTT; cdr3_aa: CASSGSGNQPQHF
v_call: TRBV5-1; d_call: .; j_call: TRBJ1-1; clone_size: .; cdr3_nt: TGCGCCAGCAGCCCAATGTCCAGGGGAACGAACACTGAAGCTTTCTTT; cdr3_aa: CASSPMSRGTNTEAFF
v_call: TRBV4-1; d_call: .; j_call: TRBJ2-1; clone_size: .; cdr3_nt: TGCGCCAGCAGCCAGGAACAGGAGTACTACAATGAGCAGTTCTTC; cdr3_aa: CASSQEQEYYNEQFF
v_call: TRBV5-1; d_call: .; j_call: TRBJ1-4; clone_size: .; cdr3_nt: TGCGCCAGCAGCTTGGGGGCAGGGGTGTGGGAAAAACTGTTTTTT; cdr3_aa: CASSLGAGVWEKLFF
v_call: TRBV24-1; d_call: TRBD2; j_call: TRBJ2-5; clone_size: .; cdr3_nt: TGTGCCACCAGTGACCTGGGACTAGCGGGGGGGCCTGAGACCCAGTACTTC; cdr3_aa: CATSDLGLAGGPETQYF
v_call: TRBV11-2; d_call: .; j_call: TRBJ1-2; clone_size: .; cdr3_nt: TGTGCCAGCAGCTTAGTAGGGGCTGGGGTGGGAGGCTACACCTTC; cdr3_aa: CASSLVGAGVGGYTF
v_call: TRBV20-1; d_call: .; j_call: TRBJ1-1; clone_size: once; cdr3_nt: TGCAGTGCTAGTTACATTACTGAAGCTTTCTTT; cdr3_aa: CSASYITEAFF